This T cell receptor beta chain was sequenced for a study of neoadjuvant anti-PD-1 for oral cavity cancer. Clones were read by immunoSEQ multiplex PCR, and TCRdb kept only the in-frame ones, dropping some. The repertoire holds tens of thousands of clones, with about 90% as singletons. Per the germline V gene, CDR1 is SGHTA and CDR2 is FQGNSA. This CDR3 spans 11 amino acids. V gave up 3 bases and J gave up 8 bases, with 5 bases separating them. Time point noted: after neoadjuvant nivolumab, at surgical resection. The V call is TRBV7-2, the J call TRBJ2-4, with no clear D. This sequence was found in a person aged 40 to 85 with oral cavity squamous cell carcinoma. The sample consisted of PBMCs, taken after nivolumab (anti-PD-1) treatment. The CDR3 DNA reads as TGTGCCAGCAGCTTGTGGGACATTCAGTACTTC. Protein product: CASSLWDIQYF.